This is a list of T cell receptor beta chains from one sample in a study of blood T cell repertoires in COVID-19. Profiling relied on immunoSEQ multiplex PCR, and the TCRdb table lists in-frame clones only, not all of them. Altogether approximately 140,000 clones are present, more than 75% being singletons, with the ten largest covering roughly 2.1%. The sequencing input was peripheral blood. These receptors all stem from a man in his sixties or seventies with active COVID-19. The CDR3 runs from the conserved cysteine through the conserved F or W. The order of the fields is J gene, CDR3 length, D gene, V gene, clone size, CDR3 protein, CDR3 DNA. D genes are given only for firm matches. A clone size is listed for some rows: how often the clone was seen (once, few, many), or a class if it is expanded.

TRBJ2-3 | 17 | TRBD2 | TRBV7-2 | . | CASSLWASGSGTDTQYF | TGTGCCAGCAGCTTATGGGCTAGCGGGAGTGGCACAGATACGCAGTATTTT
TRBJ2-5 | 17 | . | TRBV5-1 | . | CASSPAGGGAKQETQYF | TGCGCCAGCAGCCCGGCCGGTGGGGGGGCGAAGCAAGAGACCCAGTACTTC
TRBJ2-3 | 15 | TRBD1 | TRBV28 | . | CASSSPGTGTDTQYF | TGTGCCAGCAGTTCGCCCGGGACAGGGACAGATACGCAGTATTTT
TRBJ1-6 | 16 | . | TRBV6-5 | . | CASSYSRERGNSPLHF | TGTGCCAGCAGTTACTCGCGGGAGAGGGGTAATTCACCCCTCCACTTT
TRBJ2-1 | 15 | TRBD1 | TRBV19 | . | CASNSKGGTLGEQFF | TGTGCCAGTAACTCGAAAGGGGGCACACTCGGTGAGCAGTTCTTC
TRBJ2-7 | 15 | . | TRBV5-1 | . | CASTDGRSSGGEQYF | TGCGCCAGCACCGACGGGCGATCCTCCGGAGGGGAGCAGTACTTC
TRBJ2-1 | 15 | TRBD2 | TRBV5-4 | once | CASSPGTSGRNEQFF | TGTGCCAGCAGCCCCGGGACTAGCGGGAGGAATGAGCAGTTCTTC
TRBJ1-2 | 14 | . | TRBV3-1/TRBV3-2 | few | CASSQGPSGYGYTF | TGTGCCAGCAGCCAGGGGCCCTCGGGCTATGGCTACACCTTC
TRBJ1-2 | 14 | TRBD1 | TRBV10-3 | . | CAISGIQGAYGYTF | TGTGCCATCAGTGGGATACAGGGGGCGTATGGCTACACCTTC
TRBJ2-2 | 13 | . | TRBV5-1 | . | CASSFVTTGELFF | TGCGCCAGCAGCTTCGTAACTACCGGGGAGCTGTTTTTT
TRBJ1-5 | 14 | . | TRBV9 | . | CASSPGLDNQPQHF | TGTGCCAGCAGTCCGGGGTTGGACAATCAGCCCCAGCATTTT
TRBJ1-6 | 15 | TRBD1 | TRBV9 | . | CASSASQGHNSPLHF | TGTGCCAGCAGCGCCTCACAGGGGCACAATTCACCCCTCCACTTT
TRBJ1-4 | 15 | . | TRBV11-2 | . | CASSLGQGSNEKLFF | TGTGCCAGCAGCTTAGGGCAGGGCTCTAATGAAAAACTGTTTTTT
TRBJ1-1 | 17 | TRBD1 | TRBV15 | once | CATSSGQGKRVNTEAFF | TGTGCCACCAGCAGTGGACAGGGAAAACGGGTGAACACTGAAGCTTTCTTT
TRBJ2-1 | 16 | TRBD1 | TRBV4-1 | . | CASSQDWRQGYNEQFF | TGCGCCAGCAGCCAAGATTGGCGACAGGGTTACAATGAGCAGTTCTTC
TRBJ2-7 | 15 | TRBD1 | TRBV4-3 | . | CASSQRTGSTYEQYF | TGCGCCAGCAGCCAGAGGACAGGGAGTACCTACGAGCAGTACTTC
TRBJ2-2 | 16 | . | TRBV5-4 | . | CASSAGGTLDTGELFF | TGTGCCAGCAGCGCTGGAGGGACGTTGGACACCGGGGAGCTGTTTTTT
TRBJ1-6 | 17 | . | TRBV27 | . | CASSLAPRGAYNSPLHF | TGTGCCAGCAGCTTAGCCCCACGGGGAGCCTATAATTCACCCCTCCACTTT
TRBJ2-3 | 16 | TRBD1 | TRBV7-2 | . | CASSRTTGGVSDTQYF | TGTGCCAGCAGCCGGACAACAGGGGGTGTCTCAGATACGCAGTATTTT
TRBJ2-7 | 13 | TRBD1 | TRBV28 | . | CASNPGQGYEQYF | TGTGCCAGCAACCCGGGACAGGGTTACGAGCAGTACTTC
TRBJ1-3 | 15 | . | TRBV7-2 | . | CASSPTRDTRNTIYF | TGTGCCAGCAGCCCCACCCGGGACACACGAAACACCATATATTTT
TRBJ2-3 | 12 | . | TRBV2 | . | CASELVTDTQYF | TGTGCCAGCGAACTAGTGACAGATACGCAGTATTTT
TRBJ1-4 | 14 | . | TRBV7-2 | . | CASSLDASREKLFF | TGTGCCAGCAGCTTAGACGCCAGCAGGGAAAAACTGTTTTTT
TRBJ2-7 | 15 | TRBD1 | TRBV6-5 | . | CASSETGTGMNEQYF | TGTGCCAGCAGCGAGACCGGGACAGGGATGAACGAGCAGTACTTC
TRBJ2-7 | 12 | . | TRBV19 | . | CASSIRGYEQYF | TGTGCCAGTAGTATAAGAGGATACGAGCAGTACTTC
TRBJ1-1 | 15 | . | TRBV5-8 | . | CASSLPRGRDTEAFF | TGTGCCAGCAGCTTACCTCGCGGGCGGGACACTGAAGCTTTCTTT
TRBJ2-3 | 17 | . | TRBV7-3 | . | CASSLTSGRGFTDTQYF | TGTGCCAGCAGCTTAACTAGCGGCCGAGGATTTACAGATACGCAGTATTTT
TRBJ2-1 | 13 | . | TRBV29-1 | . | CSVELEGGEEQFF | TGCAGCGTTGAACTGGAGGGTGGGGAGGAGCAGTTCTTC
TRBJ2-3 | 15 | . | TRBV9 | . | CASSPLGGTTDTQYF | TGTGCCAGCAGCCCCCTGGGCGGGACCACAGATACGCAGTATTTT
TRBJ1-2 | 16 | TRBD1 | TRBV28 | . | CASSGEGTGLLYGYTF | TGTGCCAGCAGTGGCGAGGGGACAGGCCTACTCTATGGCTACACCTTC
TRBJ2-5 | 14 | . | TRBV30 | . | CAWSAISNQETQYF | TGTGCCTGGAGCGCCATTAGTAACCAAGAGACCCAGTACTTC
TRBJ2-1 | 16 | . | TRBV4-3 | . | CASSQAGGRTYNEQFF | TGCGCCAGCAGCCAAGCGGGGGGCCGCACCTACAATGAGCAGTTCTTC